A single sample is the source of the 10 T cell receptor beta chains below, sequenced in a study of graft-versus-host responses after intestinal transplantation. The assay was immunoSEQ multiplex PCR, and TCRdb's table has in-frame clones only and misses some. The sample includes 110,000 to 150,000 clones, about nine tenths seen only once; the top ten take about 0.19%. These receptors have no identified antigens. This material consisted of unstimulated CD4+ T cells sorted from spleen or lymph node cells, taken before intestinal transplant. Receptors were obtained from a human donor who received an intestinal transplant.

J is TRBJ2-2 and V is TRBV19; D might be TRBD2 (5 bases). Trimming shortened V by 6 bases and J by 9 bases, and 20 bases separated the two germline ends. This CDR3 spans 15 amino acids. The V gene's germline CDR1 is LNHDA and CDR2 SQIVND (reference sequence). The CDR3 reads CASSRNQGWRRELFF. CDR3 bases: TGTGCCAGTAGCAGAAACCAAGGCTGGAGGAGGGAGCTGTTTTTT.

The chain carries TRBV14 and TRBJ2-7; D gene ambiguous. Per the germline V gene, CDR1 is SGHDN and CDR2 is FVKESK. The CDR3 sequence is 13 residues long. Trimming shortened V by 0 bases and J by 4 bases, and 7 bases separated the two germline ends. The chain's CDR3 is CASSQEYRYEQYF. The DNA for the CDR3 is TGTGCCAGCAGCCAAGAGTACCGTTACGAGCAGTACTTC.

The V and J genes are TRBV11-3 and TRBJ2-7, with 8 bases that match TRBD1. The CDR3 consists of 20 residues. Trimming removed 0 bases from V and 1 base from J; junction bases left unmatched: 17. Germline V gene data show CDR1 as SGHNT and CDR2 as YENEEA. The CDR3 here is CASSLEIPDRDRHNSYEQYF. The DNA of the CDR3 is TGTGCCAGCAGCTTAGAGATACCGGACCGGGACAGGCACAATTCCTACGAGCAGTACTTC.

The DNA of the CDR3 is TGTGCCAGCAGTTTGGTGACTCTCGCCGGGGAGCTGTTTTTT. Translating it yields CASSLVTLAGELFF. The V gene is TRBV28, the J gene TRBJ2-2; unclear D gene. V was cut by 3 bases and J by 6 bases, with 11 bases left in between. There are 14 residues in the CDR3. Germline-derived CDR1 and CDR2 are MDHEN and SYDVKM.

The chain is built from TRBV15 and TRBJ2-7; 8 bases agree with TRBD2. Germline lookup yields CDR1 LNHNV and CDR2 YYDKDF (reference sequence). The V segment lost 2 bases and the J segment 2 bases; nucleotides outside the gene matches: 5. The CDR3 consists of 15 residues. CDR3 protein: CATSRPGLAAYEQYF. The CDR3 coding sequence is TGTGCCACCAGCAGACCAGGACTAGCCGCCTACGAGCAGTACTTC.

The genes are TRBV5-1 and TRBJ2-5; 14 nucleotides match TRBD2. The DNA end is more similar to TRBJ2-7, so the J call may be wrong. Looked up from germline, CDR1 is SGHRS and CDR2 is YFSETQ. The CDR3 is made up of 14 amino acids. This CDR3 reads CASGPGLAGDEQYF. The CDR3 DNA reads as TGCGCCAGCGGGCCGGGACTAGCGGGAGACGAGCAGTACTTC.

This chain links TRBV9 with TRBJ2-5; D is undetermined. CDR3 size: 13 residues. V dropped 0 bases and J dropped 5 bases, with 8 bases sitting between them. Germline values: CDR1 SGDLS, CDR2 YYNGEE. The CDR3 nucleotides are TGTGCCAGCAGCGTAGGACTGCGGGAGACCCAGTACTTC. It codes for CASSVGLRETQYF.

The V and J genes are TRBV6-1 and TRBJ2-1; perhaps TRBD1 as D (5 bases). The germline V and J ends were trimmed by 5 bases and 7 bases, with 12 bases remaining between them. Germline V gene data show CDR1 as MNHNS and CDR2 as SASEGT. The CDR3 totals 13 residues. Here the CDR3 reads CASSLNQGNEQFF. The CDR3 nucleotides read TGTGCCAGCAGTCTTAATCAGGGAAATGAGCAGTTCTTC.

The sample holds one count of this clone. The same CDR3 also results from other DNA sequences found in this sample. The chain uses TRBV5-1 and TRBJ2-5; D is perhaps TRBD2 (7 bases). V was pared by 5 bases and J by 5 bases, with 19 bases between. The CDR3 length is 15 residues. Germline assignment: CDR1 SGHRS and CDR2 YFSETQ. CDR3 nucleotides: TGCGCCAGCAGGATCGGGGGGCCAGTGGGGGAGACCCAGTACTTC. Its protein is CASRIGGPVGETQYF.

V and J are TRBV19 and TRBJ1-5; D is ambiguous. Germline V gene lookup returns CDR1 LNHDA and CDR2 SQIVND (reference sequence). The germline V and J ends were trimmed by 3 bases and 9 bases, with 15 bases remaining between them. This CDR3 has 14 residues. The CDR3 region is CASSIVAPGRPQHF. Here the CDR3 DNA reads TGTGCCAGTAGTATCGTAGCCCCCGGGCGGCCCCAGCATTTT. Full variable domain (rest looked up from reference TRBV19 and TRBJ1-5): DGGITQSPKYLFRKEGQNVTLSCEQNLNHDAMYWYRQDPGQGLRLIYYSQIVNDFQKGDIAEGYSVSREKKESFPLTVTSAQKNPTAFYLCASSIVAPGRPQHFGDGTRLSIL.